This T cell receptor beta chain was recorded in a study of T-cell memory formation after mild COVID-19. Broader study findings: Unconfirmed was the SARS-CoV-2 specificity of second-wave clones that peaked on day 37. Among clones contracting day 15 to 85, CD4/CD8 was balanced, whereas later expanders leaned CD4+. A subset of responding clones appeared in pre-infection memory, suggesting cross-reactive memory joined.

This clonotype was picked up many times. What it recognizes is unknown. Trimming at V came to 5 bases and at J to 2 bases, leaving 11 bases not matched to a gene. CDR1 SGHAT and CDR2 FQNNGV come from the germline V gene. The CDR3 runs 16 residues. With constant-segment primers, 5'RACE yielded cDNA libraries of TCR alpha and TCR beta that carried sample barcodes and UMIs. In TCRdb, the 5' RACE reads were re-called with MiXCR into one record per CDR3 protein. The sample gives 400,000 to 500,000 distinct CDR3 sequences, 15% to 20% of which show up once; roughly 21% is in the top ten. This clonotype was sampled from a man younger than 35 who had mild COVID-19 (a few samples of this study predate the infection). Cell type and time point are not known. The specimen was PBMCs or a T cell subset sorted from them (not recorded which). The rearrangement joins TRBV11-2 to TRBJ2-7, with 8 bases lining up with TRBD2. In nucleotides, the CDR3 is TGTGCCAGCAGCCCTGCCCAGCGGGGGAACCCCTACGAGCAGTACTTC. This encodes CASSPAQRGNPYEQYF.